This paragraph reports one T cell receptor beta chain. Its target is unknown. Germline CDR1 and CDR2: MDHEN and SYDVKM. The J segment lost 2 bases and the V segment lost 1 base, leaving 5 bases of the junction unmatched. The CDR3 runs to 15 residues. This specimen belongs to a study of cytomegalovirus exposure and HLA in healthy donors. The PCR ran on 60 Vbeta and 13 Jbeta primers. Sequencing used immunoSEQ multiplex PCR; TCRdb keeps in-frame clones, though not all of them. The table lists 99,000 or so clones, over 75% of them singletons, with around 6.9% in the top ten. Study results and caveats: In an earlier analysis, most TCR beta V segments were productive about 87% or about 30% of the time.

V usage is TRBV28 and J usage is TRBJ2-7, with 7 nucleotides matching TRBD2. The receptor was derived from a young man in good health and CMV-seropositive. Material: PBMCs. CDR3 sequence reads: CASSLSAGGTYEQYF. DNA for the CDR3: TGTGCCAGCAGTTTATCCGCCGGGGGGACCTACGAGCAGTACTTC.